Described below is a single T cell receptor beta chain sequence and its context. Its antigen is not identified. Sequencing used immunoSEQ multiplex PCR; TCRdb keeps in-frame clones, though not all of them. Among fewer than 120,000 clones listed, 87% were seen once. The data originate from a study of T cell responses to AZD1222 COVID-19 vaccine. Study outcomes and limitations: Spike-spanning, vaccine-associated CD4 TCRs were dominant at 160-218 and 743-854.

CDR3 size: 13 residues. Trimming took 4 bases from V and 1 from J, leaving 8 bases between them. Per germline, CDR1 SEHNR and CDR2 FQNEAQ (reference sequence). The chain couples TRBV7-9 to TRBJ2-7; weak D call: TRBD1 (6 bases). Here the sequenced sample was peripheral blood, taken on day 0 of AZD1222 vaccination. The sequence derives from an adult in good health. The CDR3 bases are TGTGCCAGCAGCTGGACAGAGTCCTACGAGCAGTACTTC. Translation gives CASSWTESYEQYF.